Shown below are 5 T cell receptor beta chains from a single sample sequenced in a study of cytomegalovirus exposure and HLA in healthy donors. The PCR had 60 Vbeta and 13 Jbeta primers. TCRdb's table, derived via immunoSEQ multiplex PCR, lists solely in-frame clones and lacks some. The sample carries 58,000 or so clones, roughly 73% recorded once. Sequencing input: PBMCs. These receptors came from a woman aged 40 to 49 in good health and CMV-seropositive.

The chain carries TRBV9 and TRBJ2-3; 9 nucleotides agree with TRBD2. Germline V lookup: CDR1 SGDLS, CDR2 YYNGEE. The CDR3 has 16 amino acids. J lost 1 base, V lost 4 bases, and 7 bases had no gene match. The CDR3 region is CASSPREGGGTDTQYF. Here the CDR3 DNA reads TGTGCCAGCAGCCCGCGGGAGGGGGGGGGCACAGATACGCAGTATTTT.

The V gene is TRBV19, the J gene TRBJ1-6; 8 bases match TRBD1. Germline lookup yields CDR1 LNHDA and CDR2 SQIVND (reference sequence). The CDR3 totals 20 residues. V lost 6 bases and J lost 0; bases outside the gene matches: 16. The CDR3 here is CASSGRQGLARSSYNSPLHF. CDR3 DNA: TGTGCCAGTAGCGGCCGACAGGGGCTGGCCCGCAGCTCCTATAATTCACCCCTCCACTTT.

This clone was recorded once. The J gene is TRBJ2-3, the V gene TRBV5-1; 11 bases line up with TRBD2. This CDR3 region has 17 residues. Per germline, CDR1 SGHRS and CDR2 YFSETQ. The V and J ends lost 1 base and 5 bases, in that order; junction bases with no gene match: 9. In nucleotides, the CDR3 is TGCGCCAGCAGCTTGCGTAGCGGGGGGGCCTCGGGAGATACGCAGTATTTT. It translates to CASSLRSGGASGDTQYF.

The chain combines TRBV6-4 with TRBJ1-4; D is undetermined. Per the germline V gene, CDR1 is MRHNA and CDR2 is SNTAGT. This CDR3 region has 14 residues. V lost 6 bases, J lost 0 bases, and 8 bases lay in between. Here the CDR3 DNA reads TGTGCCAGCAGGCTCACGGCAACTAATGAAAAACTGTTTTTT. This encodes CASRLTATNEKLFF.

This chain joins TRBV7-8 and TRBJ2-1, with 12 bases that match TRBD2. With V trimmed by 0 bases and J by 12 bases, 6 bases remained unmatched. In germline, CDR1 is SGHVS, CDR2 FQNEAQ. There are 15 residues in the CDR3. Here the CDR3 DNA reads TGTGCCAGCAGCTTAGCTTCTAGCGGGGGGGCCGGGCAGTTCTTC. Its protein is CASSLASSGGAGQFF.